Listed below are T cell receptor beta chains from one sample, sequenced in a study of blood T cell repertoires in COVID-19. The repertoire was sequenced with immunoSEQ multiplex PCR; TCRdb's copy has only in-frame clones and lacks some. The sample shows 85,000 to 130,000 clones, 86% of them seen only once. Sequencing input: PBMCs or T cells enriched from blood (not recorded which). These receptors came from a woman aged 50 to 60 who had recovered from COVID-19. Both conserved end residues are trimmed from each CDR3. The order of the fields is V gene, J gene, D gene, CDR3 protein. D genes are given only for firm matches.

>TRBV19|TRBJ1-2|-
ASSISLAYGYT
>TRBV30|TRBJ2-7|-
AWRNPYSSYEQY
>TRBV5-1|TRBJ2-6|TRBD2
ASSLDLGLAGAGANVLT
>TRBV7-2|TRBJ1-1|-
ASNPGGRFGTEAF
>TRBV5-1|TRBJ1-5|-
ASSPSGPADQPQH
>TRBV7-8|TRBJ1-4|-
ASSSLQGFNEKLF
>TRBV9|TRBJ2-5|-
ASSGRGLLRSETQY
>TRBV27|TRBJ1-2|-
ASGSPGRLDGYT
>TRBV7-9|TRBJ1-5|-
ASSYGGLYQPQH
>TRBV7-6|TRBJ2-1|-
ASSLAGSGEQF
>TRBV7-9|TRBJ2-5|-
ASSLDLIETQY
>TRBV28|TRBJ2-7|-
ASRSTGATYEQY
>TRBV5-4|TRBJ2-2|-
ASSLVTKNTGELF
>TRBV7-9|TRBJ2-7|-
ASSLRPSRDYEQY
>TRBV5-5|TRBJ2-1|TRBD2
ASSLELAGIYNEQF
>TRBV19|TRBJ2-2|TRBD2
ASLLAGGTGELF
>TRBV28|TRBJ2-7|-
ASKSASKSTYEQY
>TRBV2|TRBJ2-5|-
ASSEAPPGVKTQY
>TRBV28|TRBJ2-7|TRBD1
ASSPWTGGDEQY
>TRBV5-1|TRBJ2-5|TRBD2
ASSSGTSGQGETQY
>TRBV5-1|TRBJ2-2|-
ASSRAENTGELF
>TRBV10-2|TRBJ1-2|TRBD1
ASSRGQGSYGYT
>TRBV5-1|TRBJ2-7|-
ASSLQGTVNEQY
>TRBV20-1|TRBJ1-2|TRBD1
SASTDRGYGYT
>TRBV19|TRBJ1-2|-
ASSIKTAGGYGYT
>TRBV7-8|TRBJ1-3|TRBD1
ASSPRDRVLSSSGNTIY
>TRBV27|TRBJ2-7|TRBD2
ASSLASGRRYEQY
>TRBV7-9|TRBJ1-1|-
ASSAGAGAWLAF
>TRBV2|TRBJ1-5|TRBD1
ASGWTGFGNQPQH
>TRBV5-6|TRBJ1-4|TRBD1
ASSLLVGQGARGEKLF
>TRBV6-1|TRBJ2-2|TRBD1
ASSEKTGGLRDTGELF
>TRBV29-1|TRBJ1-2|-
SVLTTYGYT
>TRBV19|TRBJ2-7|TRBD1
ASSWTGSSEQY
>TRBV6-2/TRBV6-3|TRBJ2-5|TRBD2
ASSRGGLAMETQY
>TRBV11-1|TRBJ2-2|TRBD2
ASSLASGKAGELF
>TRBV7-2|TRBJ2-1|TRBD2
ASSLRLAGNNEQF
>TRBV28|TRBJ1-5|TRBD1
ASTRTGENNQPQH
>TRBV27|TRBJ2-3|TRBD2
ASSFSARTSGARVTDTQY
>TRBV19|TRBJ2-1|TRBD1
ASSRTRDRAYNEQF
>TRBV5-4|TRBJ2-7|-
ASSLPARNEQY
>TRBV9|TRBJ2-3|-
ASSVTGTHTDTQY
>TRBV10-3|TRBJ2-7|-
AISEVLSNEQY
>TRBV3-1/TRBV3-2|TRBJ2-1|-
ASSQDSWEAEGSYNEQF
>TRBV19|TRBJ1-1|-
ASRAAGPNTEAF
>TRBV19|TRBJ1-2|TRBD1
ASSKAGDRAYGYT
>TRBV7-9|TRBJ1-4|-
ASSPVFGADEKLF
>TRBV5-1|TRBJ1-3|TRBD1
ASSPTVDRVDGNTIY
>TRBV6-1|TRBJ2-5|TRBD1
ASSERGQGARETQY
>TRBV24-1|TRBJ1-5|-
ATSDPSRGPDQPQH
>TRBV24-1|TRBJ2-5|TRBD2
ATSDSGTSGKETQY
>TRBV16|TRBJ1-1|TRBD1
ASSGQGNTEAF
>TRBV2|TRBJ2-7|-
ASSVRGQPQGEQY
>TRBV30|TRBJ2-3|-
AWGTEIRDTQY
>TRBV3-1/TRBV3-2|TRBJ2-1|TRBD2
ASSPGQGGAGGRWGGNEQF
>TRBV18|TRBJ2-5|-
ASRSETQY
>TRBV28|TRBJ1-4|TRBD1
ASSSGTGLLEKLF
>TRBV27|TRBJ2-1|TRBD2
ASSSPSGGPYNEQF
>TRBV7-3|TRBJ2-1|-
ASSYSGAYNEQF
>TRBV5-8|TRBJ2-1|TRBD2
ASSLLLAGGYNEQF